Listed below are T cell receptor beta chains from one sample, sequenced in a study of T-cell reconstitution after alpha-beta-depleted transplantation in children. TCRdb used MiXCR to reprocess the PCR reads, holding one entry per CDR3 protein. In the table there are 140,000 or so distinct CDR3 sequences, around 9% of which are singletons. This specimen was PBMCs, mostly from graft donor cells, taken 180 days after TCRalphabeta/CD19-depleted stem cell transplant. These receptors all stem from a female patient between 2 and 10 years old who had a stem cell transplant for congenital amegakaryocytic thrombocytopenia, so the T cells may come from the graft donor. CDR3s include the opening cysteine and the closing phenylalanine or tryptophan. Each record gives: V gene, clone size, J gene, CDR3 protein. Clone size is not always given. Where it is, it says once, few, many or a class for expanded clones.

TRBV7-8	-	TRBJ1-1	CASSLWGGGRTEAFF
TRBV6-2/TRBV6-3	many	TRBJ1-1	CASRGTGGGTEAFF
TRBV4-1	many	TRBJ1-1	CASSRPYEGYTEAFF
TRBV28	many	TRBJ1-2	CASSTTGEANYGYTF
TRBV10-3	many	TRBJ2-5	CAISVDREETQYF
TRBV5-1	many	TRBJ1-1	CASSPRGDTEAFF
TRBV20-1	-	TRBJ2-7	CSAIESFSDEQYF
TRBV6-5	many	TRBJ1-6	CASSYLLGGRDSPLHF
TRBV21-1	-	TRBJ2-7	CASSKGRTYSTRQYF
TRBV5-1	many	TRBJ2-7	CASSRGERGYEQYF
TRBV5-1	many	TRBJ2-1	CASSFPDRRYNEQFF
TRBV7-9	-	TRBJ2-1	CASRGLAESYNEQFF
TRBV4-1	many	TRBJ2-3	CASSQERAGITDTQYF
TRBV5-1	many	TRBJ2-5	CASSFIPSGAQETQYF
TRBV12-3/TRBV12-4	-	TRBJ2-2	CASSLGFANTGELFF
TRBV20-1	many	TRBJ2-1	CSASSGSPNEQFF
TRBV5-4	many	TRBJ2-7	CASRRTRTSYEQYF
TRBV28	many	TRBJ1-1	CASRAFTGKNTEAFF
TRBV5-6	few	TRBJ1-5	CASSLGHGFGQPQHF
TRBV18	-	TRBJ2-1	CASSPPHSIESDEQFF
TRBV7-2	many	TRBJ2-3	CASSYRLDTQYF
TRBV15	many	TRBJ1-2	CATSRDRQGRGDGYTF
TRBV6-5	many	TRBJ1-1	CASSYSTGLNTEAFF